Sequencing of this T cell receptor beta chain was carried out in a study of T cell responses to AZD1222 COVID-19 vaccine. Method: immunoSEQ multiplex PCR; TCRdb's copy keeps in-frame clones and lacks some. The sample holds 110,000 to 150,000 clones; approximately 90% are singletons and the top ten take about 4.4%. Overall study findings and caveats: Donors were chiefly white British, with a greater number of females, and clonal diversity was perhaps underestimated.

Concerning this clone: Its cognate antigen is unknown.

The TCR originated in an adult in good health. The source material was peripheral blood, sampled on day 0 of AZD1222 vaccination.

CDR3 sequence: CASSRRENPGANVLTF. The CDR3 DNA sequence: TGTGCCAGCAGTCGCAGGGAGAATCCTGGGGCCAACGTCCTGACTTTC. This chain uses TRBV2 with TRBJ2-6; D tentatively fits TRBD1 or TRBD2 (5 bases each). Germline assignment: CDR1 SNHLY and CDR2 FYNNEI. Trimming pared 5 bases from V and 2 bases from J, leaving 13 bases between. The CDR3 extends over 16 amino acids.